This TCR beta chain came from a study of T cells in Graves' hyperthyroidism and ophthalmopathy. Researchers defined stable Graves' hyperthyroidism as no ophthalmopathy progression within 18 months. RNA transcripts served as the template for amplifying TCR beta CDR3 regions. The HTBI primer set drove a first-round RT-PCR of the TCR CDR3. TCRdb re-called the multiplex PCR reads through MiXCR, storing one row per CDR3 protein. The repertoire holds a few hundred thousand distinct CDR3 sequences, about 15% seen once, with approximately 32% in the top ten. Between the trimmed V and J ends, which lost 4 bases and 5 bases, there was a span of 9 bases. Germline loops: CDR1 KGHSH, CDR2 LQKENI. This CDR3 is built from 13 residues. This clonotype has only a few counts.

The J gene is TRBJ2-1, the V gene TRBV18; D perhaps matches TRBD2 (5 bases). This receptor was obtained from a woman in her 30s with Graves' hyperthyroidism. The sample was blood. CDR3 protein: CASSQTIDNEQFF. The DNA of the CDR3 is TGTGCCAGCTCACAGACTATAGACAATGAGCAGTTCTTC. The full variable domain, with the rest looked up from reference TRBV18 and TRBJ2-1, is NAGVMQNPRHLVRRRGQEARLRCSPMKGHSHVYWYRQLPEEGLKFMVYLQKENIIDESGMPKERFSAEFPKEGPSILRIQQVVRGDSAAYFCASSQTIDNEQFFGPGTRLTVL.